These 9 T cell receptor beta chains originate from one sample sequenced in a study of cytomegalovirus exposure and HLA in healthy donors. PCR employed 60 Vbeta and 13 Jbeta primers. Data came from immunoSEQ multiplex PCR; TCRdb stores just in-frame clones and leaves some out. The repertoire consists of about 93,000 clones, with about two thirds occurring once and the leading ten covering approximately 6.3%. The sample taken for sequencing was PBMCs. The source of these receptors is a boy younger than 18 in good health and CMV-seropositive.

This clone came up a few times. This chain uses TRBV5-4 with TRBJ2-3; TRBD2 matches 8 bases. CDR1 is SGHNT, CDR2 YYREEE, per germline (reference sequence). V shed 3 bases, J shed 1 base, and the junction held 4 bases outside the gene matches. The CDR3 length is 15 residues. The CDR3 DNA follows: TGTGCCAGCAGCTCCCTTAGCGGGGGCACAGATACGCAGTATTTT. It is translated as CASSSLSGGTDTQYF.

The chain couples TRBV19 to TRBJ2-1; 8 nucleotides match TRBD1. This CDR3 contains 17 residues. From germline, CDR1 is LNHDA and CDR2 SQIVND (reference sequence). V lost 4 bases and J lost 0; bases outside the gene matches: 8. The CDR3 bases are TGTGCCAGTAGTACCTCAGGGGGCCTTAGCTCCTACAATGAGCAGTTCTTC. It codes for CASSTSGGLSSYNEQFF. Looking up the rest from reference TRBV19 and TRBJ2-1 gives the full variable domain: DGGITQSPKYLFRKEGQNVTLSCEQNLNHDAMYWYRQDPGQGLRLIYYSQIVNDFQKGDIAEGYSVSREKKESFPLTVTSAQKNPTAFYLCASSTSGGLSSYNEQFFGPGTRLTVL.

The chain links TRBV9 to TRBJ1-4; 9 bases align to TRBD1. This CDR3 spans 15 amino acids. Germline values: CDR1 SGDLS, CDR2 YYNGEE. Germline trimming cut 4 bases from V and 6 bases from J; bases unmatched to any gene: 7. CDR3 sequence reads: CASSPTTGGDEKLFF. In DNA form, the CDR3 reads TGTGCCAGCAGCCCGACGACAGGGGGGGATGAAAAACTGTTTTTT.

The CDR3 protein is CASSVPGTSNYGYTF. CDR3 nucleotides: TGTGCCAGCAGTGTACCGGGGACATCTAACTATGGCTACACCTTC. The gene calls are TRBV28 and TRBJ1-2, with D tentatively TRBD1 (6 bases). V was trimmed by 5 bases and J by 0 bases, leaving 13 bases between them. The CDR3 loop spans 15 amino acids. Germline CDR1 MDHEN, CDR2 SYDVKM.

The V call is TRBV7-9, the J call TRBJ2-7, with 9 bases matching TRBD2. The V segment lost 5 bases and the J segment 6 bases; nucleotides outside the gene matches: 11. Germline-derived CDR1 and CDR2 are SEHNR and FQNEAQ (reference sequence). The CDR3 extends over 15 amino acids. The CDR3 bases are TGTGCCAGCAGCGACAGCGGGGGGATTCTCTCCGAGCAGTACTTC. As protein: CASSDSGGILSEQYF.

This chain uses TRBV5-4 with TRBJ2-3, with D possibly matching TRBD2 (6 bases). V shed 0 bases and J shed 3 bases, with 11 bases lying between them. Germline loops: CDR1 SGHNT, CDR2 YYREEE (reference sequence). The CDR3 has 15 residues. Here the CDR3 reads CASSLVASATDTQYF. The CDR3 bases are TGTGCCAGCAGCTTGGTGGCTAGCGCAACAGATACGCAGTATTTT.

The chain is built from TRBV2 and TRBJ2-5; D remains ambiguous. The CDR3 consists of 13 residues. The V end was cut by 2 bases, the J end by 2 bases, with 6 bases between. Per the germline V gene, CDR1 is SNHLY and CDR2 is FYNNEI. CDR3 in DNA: TGTGCCAGCAGTGAACTGTTACAAGAGACCCAGTACTTC. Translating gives CASSELLQETQYF.

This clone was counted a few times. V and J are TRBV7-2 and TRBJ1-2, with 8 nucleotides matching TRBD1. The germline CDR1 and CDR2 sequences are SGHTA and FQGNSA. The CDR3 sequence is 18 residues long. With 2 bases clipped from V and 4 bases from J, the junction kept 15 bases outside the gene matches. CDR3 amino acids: CASSLRAQGALLGYGYTF. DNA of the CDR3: TGTGCCAGCAGCTTAAGGGCCCAGGGGGCCCTCCTAGGCTATGGCTACACCTTC.

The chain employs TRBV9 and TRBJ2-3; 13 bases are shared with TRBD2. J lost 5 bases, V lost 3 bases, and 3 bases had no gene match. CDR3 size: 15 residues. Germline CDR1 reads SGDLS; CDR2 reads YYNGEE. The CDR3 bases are TGTGCCAGCAGCGACGGGACTAGCGGGGTAGATACGCAGTATTTT. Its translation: CASSDGTSGVDTQYF. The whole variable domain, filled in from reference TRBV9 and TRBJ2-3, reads DSGVTQTPKHLITATGQRVTLRCSPRSGDLSVYWYQQSLDQGLQFLIQYYNGEERAKGNILERFSAQQFPDLHSELNLSSLELGDSALYFCASSDGTSGVDTQYFGPGTRLTVL.